The 22 T cell receptor beta chains below all came from one sample that was sequenced in a study of blood T cell repertoires in COVID-19. The method was immunoSEQ multiplex PCR; TCRdb's version includes in-frame clones alone and lacks a portion of them. The table has approximately 63,000 clones, approximately 79% seen once; the top ten hold 4.5% to 7%. Sequencing used peripheral blood. The receptor source for this set is a woman in her 70s with acute or convalescent COVID-19.

CDR3 in DNA: TGTGCCAGCAGCCAAGATCGAGGAGGGGTTGATACGCAGTATTTT. This codes for CASSQDRGGVDTQYF. V is TRBV3-1 (or the pseudogene TRBV3-2) and J is TRBJ2-3; D is perhaps TRBD2 (6 bases). Per the germline V gene, CDR1 is LGHDT and CDR2 is YNNKEL (reference sequence). Trimming took off 0 bases at V and 6 bases at J, with 13 bases between the two ends. The CDR3 sequence is 15 residues long.

The chain recombines TRBV7-2 with TRBJ2-2; D not certain. The CDR3 runs 15 residues. Trimming removed 5 bases from V and 0 bases from J, with 10 bases in between. From germline, CDR1 is SGHTA and CDR2 FQGNSA. The CDR3 nucleotides read TGTGCCAGCAGCCGGAAGGCGGCGAACACCGGGGAGCTGTTTTTT. Translation: CASSRKAANTGELFF.

For the CDR3, the DNA is TGTGCCAGCAGCCAAAGGGAGAGCACTGAAGCTTTCTTT. It codes for CASSQRESTEAFF. This sequence joins TRBV14 and TRBJ1-1; no clear D gene. Deletions cut 2 bases from V and 4 bases from J, with 8 bases between. The germline gives CDR1 SGHDN, CDR2 FVKESK. CDR3 length: 13 residues.

This rearrangement joins TRBV11-3 to TRBJ2-7, with D perhaps TRBD2 (5 bases). Germline V lookup: CDR1 SGHNT, CDR2 YENEEA. V lost 7 bases to trimming and J lost 0 bases, with 13 bases between them. The CDR3 sequence is 14 residues long. CDR3 amino acids: CASTTAGISYEQYF. CDR3 DNA sequence: TGTGCCAGCACCACCGCGGGCATCTCCTACGAGCAGTACTTC.

The chain joins TRBV29-1 to TRBJ2-7; D is perhaps TRBD1 (5 bases). The V gene lost 0 bases and the J gene lost 5 bases, with 14 bases spanning the gap. The CDR3 spans 14 residues. Germline-derived CDR1 and CDR2 are SQVTM and ANQGSEA. The CDR3 here is CSVEDLGRVDEQYF. The DNA for the CDR3 is TGCAGCGTTGAAGATCTTGGCAGGGTCGACGAGCAGTACTTC.

V usage is TRBV4-2 and J usage is TRBJ2-7; 8 bases line up with TRBD2. V lost 1 base, J lost 4 bases, and 15 bases stayed unmatched. The CDR3 is 18 amino acids. CDR1 LGHNA and CDR2 YNFKEQ come from the germline V gene. The CDR3 here is CASSQAGRGTSGEYEQYF. The CDR3 DNA reads TGTGCCAGCAGCCAAGCCGGACGAGGGACTAGTGGGGAATACGAGCAGTACTTC.

The sample holds a few counts of this clone. The V call is TRBV7-2, the J call TRBJ1-2; a possible D gene is TRBD1 (6 bases). V lost 4 bases to trimming and J lost 3 bases, with 12 bases between them. The CDR3 has 14 residues. Germline lookup yields CDR1 SGHTA and CDR2 FQGNSA. CDR3 nucleotides: TGTGCCAGCAGCTCAGGACCAGGGGACTATGGCTACACCTTC. This translates into CASSSGPGDYGYTF.

This clone was counted only a few times. This chain joins TRBV9 and TRBJ2-3; 13 bases align to TRBD2. In germline, CDR1 is SGDLS, CDR2 YYNGEE. The CDR3 loop spans 18 amino acids. The V gene end was trimmed by 3 bases and the J gene end by 2 bases; junction bases not matched to a gene: 9. The CDR3 sequence: CASSAGLAGRAPTDTQYF. The CDR3 region has the DNA TGTGCCAGCAGCGCGGGACTAGCGGGGAGGGCCCCCACAGATACGCAGTATTTT. Full variable domain (outside the CDR3, taken from reference TRBV9 and TRBJ2-3): DSGVTQTPKHLITATGQRVTLRCSPRSGDLSVYWYQQSLDQGLQFLIQYYNGEERAKGNILERFSAQQFPDLHSELNLSSLELGDSALYFCASSAGLAGRAPTDTQYFGPGTRLTVL.

The chain carries TRBV6-5 and TRBJ2-3, with 8 nucleotides matching TRBD2. V was pared by 2 bases and J by 6 bases, with 1 base of the junction left unmatched. The germline CDR1 and CDR2 sequences are MNHEY and SVGAGI. The CDR3 covers 13 residues. CDR3 sequence reads: CASSYGTSDTQYF. CDR3 in DNA: TGTGCCAGCAGTTACGGGACTAGTGATACGCAGTATTTT.

The chain carries TRBV3-1 (or the pseudogene TRBV3-2) and TRBJ1-1; D might be TRBD1 (6 bases). This CDR3 has 16 amino acids. The germline V gene has CDR1 LGHDT and CDR2 YNNKEL (reference sequence). The V end was cut by 4 bases, the J end by 0 bases, with 15 bases between. The CDR3 reads CASSPTGQTLNTEAFF. Here the CDR3 DNA reads TGTGCCAGCAGCCCAACCGGACAGACCCTGAACACTGAAGCTTTCTTT.

The chain uses TRBV29-1 and TRBJ1-3; D call uncertain. This CDR3 spans 14 amino acids. Germline CDR1 and CDR2: SQVTM and ANQGSEA. The V end lost 4 bases, the J end lost 1 base, and 11 bases lay between the germline ends. The CDR3 DNA reads as TGCAGCGTTGTTTCCGCGGATTCTGGAAACACCATATATTTT. It is translated as CSVVSADSGNTIYF. Complete variable domain (other parts from reference TRBV29-1 and TRBJ1-3): SAVISQKPSRDICQRGTSLTIQCQVDSQVTMMFWYRQQPGQSLTLIATANQGSEATYESGFVIDKFPISRPNLTFSTLTVSNMSPEDSSIYLCSVVSADSGNTIYFGEGSWLTVV.

This clone has a single count. V usage is TRBV7-9 and J usage is TRBJ1-2; the match to TRBD1 covers 11 bases. The CDR3 has 17 residues. V trimming: 5 bases; J trimming: 8 bases; junction bases outside the gene matches: 16. Germline CDR1 SEHNR, CDR2 FQNEAQ (reference sequence). CDR3 sequence reads: CASSNIGLRTGGLGYTF. The CDR3 coding sequence is TGTGCCAGCAGCAATATAGGCCTCAGGACAGGGGGCTTGGGCTACACCTTC.

The rearrangement uses TRBV2 and TRBJ2-3, with D possibly being TRBD2 (6 bases). V was pared by 5 bases and J by 2 bases, with 14 bases between. Germline V gene lookup returns CDR1 SNHLY and CDR2 FYNNEI. The CDR3 has 15 amino acids. CDR3 in amino acids: CASSPSGTYTDTQYF. The CDR3 nucleotides read TGTGCCAGCAGTCCATCAGGGACTTACACAGATACGCAGTATTTT.

This chain uses TRBV19 with TRBJ1-5, with 7 bases lining up with TRBD1. J lost 5 bases, V lost 4 bases, and 5 bases had no gene match. Germline CDR1 reads LNHDA; CDR2 reads SQIVND (reference sequence). The CDR3 extends over 14 amino acids. CDR3 sequence: CASSTGQIDQPQHF. The CDR3 DNA reads as TGTGCCAGTAGTACGGGACAGATCGATCAGCCCCAGCATTTT.

V and J are TRBV2 and TRBJ2-7, with TRBD2 matching 10 bases. This CDR3 spans 16 amino acids. Germline V CDR1 and CDR2: SNHLY, FYNNEI. The J segment lost 2 bases and the V segment lost 6 bases, leaving 10 bases of the junction unmatched. CDR3 in DNA: TGTGCCAGCAGACCATTATATAGCGGGGGGACCTACGAGCAGTACTTC. Amino acids: CASRPLYSGGTYEQYF.

This clone was counted only a few times. This chain joins TRBV5-4 and TRBJ1-1; D might be TRBD1 (5 bases). The CDR3 loop spans 15 amino acids. The germline V gene has CDR1 SGHNT and CDR2 YYREEE (reference sequence). The V end lost 5 bases, the J end lost 0 bases, and 14 bases lay between the germline ends. CDR3 sequence (DNA): TGTGCCAGCAGACAAGGCCAGGGTATGAACACTGAAGCTTTCTTT. Translating it yields CASRQGQGMNTEAFF.

This clone occurred once. J is TRBJ1-1 and V is TRBV7-3; D gene ambiguous. Germline lookup yields CDR1 SGHTA and CDR2 FQGTGA. Trimming left V 2 bases short and J 0 bases short, with 4 bases between. The CDR3 contains 13 residues. This CDR3 reads CASSLYLNTEAFF. Written as DNA, the CDR3 is TGTGCCAGCAGCTTATACTTGAACACTGAAGCTTTCTTT. Drawing the rest from reference TRBV7-3 and TRBJ1-1, the complete variable domain is GAGVSQTPSNKVTEKGKYVELRCDPISGHTALYWYRQSLGQGPEFLIYFQGTGAADDSGLPNDRFFAVRPEGSVSTLKIQRTERGDSAVYLCASSLYLNTEAFFGQGTRLTVV.

CDR3 in DNA: TGTGCCAGCAGTTTCGGGGGGCCCACTGAAGCTTTCTTT. It specifies CASSFGGPTEAFF. The chain recombines TRBV12-3 or TRBV12-4 with TRBJ1-1; D perhaps matches TRBD1 (6 bases). The CDR3 length is 13 residues. V gave up 3 bases and J gave up 4 bases, with 9 bases separating them.

The chain recombines TRBV6-1 with TRBJ2-7; TRBD2 is a possible D gene (5 bases). This CDR3 contains 17 residues. The germline gives CDR1 MNHNS, CDR2 SASEGT. The germline V and J ends were trimmed by 0 bases and 2 bases, with 17 bases remaining between them. CDR3 DNA: TGTGCCAGCAGTGAAGCCGGTGGGGTCGGGGTCCCCTACGAGCAGTACTTC. Protein product: CASSEAGGVGVPYEQYF.

This clone is a singleton in its sample. The V and J genes are TRBV24-1 and TRBJ2-1; 11 bases match TRBD2. The germline gives CDR1 KGHDR, CDR2 SFDVKD. The CDR3 runs 15 residues. With 2 bases clipped from V and 10 bases from J, the junction kept 6 bases outside the gene matches. The CDR3 sequence: CATSDSGTSGWEQFF. The CDR3 DNA reads TGTGCCACCAGTGATTCTGGGACTAGCGGATGGGAGCAGTTCTTC.

The chain has TRBV7-9 and TRBJ2-1, with 8 positions matching TRBD2. V shed 5 bases and J 4 bases; nucleotides not matched to a gene: 13. This CDR3 contains 17 residues. Germline CDR1 is SEHNR and CDR2 is FQNEAQ (reference sequence). CDR3 sequence: CASSPSPGGGPYNEQFF. CDR3 bases: TGTGCCAGCAGCCCATCCCCGGGGGGGGGCCCATACAATGAGCAGTTCTTC.

The CDR3: CASSYLPPGLAKETQYF. CDR3 sequence (DNA): TGTGCCAGCAGTTACCTTCCACCGGGACTAGCGAAAGAGACCCAGTACTTC. This rearrangement joins TRBV6-2 or TRBV6-3 to TRBJ2-5, with TRBD2 identical over 10 bases. Germline V CDR1 and CDR2: MNHEY, SVGEGT. The CDR3 runs 17 residues. V was pared by 2 bases and J by 3 bases, with 9 bases of the junction left unmatched.